The 27 T cell receptor beta chains below all came from one sample that was sequenced in a study of T cell changes during pregnancy in multiple sclerosis. Clones were read by immunoSEQ multiplex PCR, and TCRdb kept only the in-frame ones, dropping some. The repertoire consists of about 59,000 clones, with more than 85% occurring once and the leading ten covering approximately 2.5%. The specimen comprised CD8+ T cells from peripheral blood mononuclear cells, sampled in the third trimester of pregnancy. The origin of the receptors is a female donor with multiple sclerosis, enrolled in a pregnancy study.

The chain uses TRBV27 and TRBJ2-7; 7 bases are a match to TRBD1. This CDR3 has 13 residues. CDR1 is MNHEY and CDR2 is SMNVEV in the germline V gene (reference sequence). V shed 8 bases and J 6 bases; nucleotides not matched to a gene: 10. CDR3 in amino acids: CASPTGRGCEQYF. The CDR3 DNA reads as TGTGCCAGCCCGACGGGCAGGGGGTGCGAGCAGTACTTC.

The chain has TRBV2 and TRBJ2-3; 10 bases match TRBD2. The CDR3 consists of 19 residues. J was trimmed by 0 bases and V by 3 bases; bases with no gene match: 12. CDR1 SNHLY and CDR2 FYNNEI come from the germline V gene. The CDR3 reads CASSDELGLARRSTDTQYF. CDR3 coding DNA: TGTGCCAGCAGTGATGAGCTGGGACTAGCGCGCCGTAGCACAGATACGCAGTATTTT.

CDR3 sequence (DNA): TGTGCCAGCGGACAGGGTCACGAGCAGTACTTC. Protein sequence: CASGQGHEQYF. The rearrangement links TRBV19 to TRBJ2-7; 8 bases agree with TRBD1. CDR1 and CDR2 from the germline V gene are LNHDA and SQIVND (reference sequence). The ends lost 9 bases at V and 5 bases at J; junction bases unmatched: 3. The CDR3 spans 11 residues.

The chain carries TRBV6-1 and TRBJ2-7; D ambiguous. Trimming pared 10 bases from V and 2 bases from J, leaving 9 bases between. In germline, CDR1 is MNHNS, CDR2 SASEGT. CDR3 length equals 11 residues. CDR3 in DNA: TGTGCCACGTACACCGCCTACGAGCAGTACTTC. This translates into CATYTAYEQYF.

The V gene is TRBV27, the J gene TRBJ2-1; TRBD1 agrees at 7 bases. Germline-derived CDR1 and CDR2 are MNHEY and SMNVEV (reference sequence). Germline trimming cut 5 bases from V and 1 base from J; bases unmatched to any gene: 2. The CDR3 loop spans 14 amino acids. CDR3 nucleotides: TGTGCCAGCAGTCAACAGGGGTCCTACAATGAGCAGTTCTTC. It specifies CASSQQGSYNEQFF.

CDR3 DNA sequence: TGTGCCAGCAGCTTTTCGTCGGACAGGGCCTACGAGCAGTACTTC. Amino acids: CASSFSSDRAYEQYF. The J gene is TRBJ2-7, the V gene TRBV7-9, with TRBD1 identical over 8 bases. This CDR3 is built from 15 residues. Germline lookup yields CDR1 SEHNR and CDR2 FQNEAQ (reference sequence). V trimming: 3 bases; J trimming: 2 bases; junction bases outside the gene matches: 6.

The rearrangement joins TRBV9 to TRBJ2-3, with TRBD2 matching over 7 bases. This CDR3 is 14 amino acids long. J lost 6 bases, V lost 3 bases, and 7 bases had no gene match. Germline CDR1 is SGDLS and CDR2 is YYNGEE. CDR3 in amino acids: CASSARGGADTQYF. The CDR3, as DNA: TGTGCCAGCAGCGCCCGGGGAGGGGCGGATACGCAGTATTTT. The whole variable domain, remainder taken from reference TRBV9 and TRBJ2-3, is DSGVTQTPKHLITATGQRVTLRCSPRSGDLSVYWYQQSLDQGLQFLIQYYNGEERAKGNILERFSAQQFPDLHSELNLSSLELGDSALYFCASSARGGADTQYFGPGTRLTVL.

This clone was counted between two and nine times. The CDR3 bases are TGTGCCAGCAGTGCCAGAAACACCGGGGAGCTGTTTTTT. Translation: CASSARNTGELFF. The chain has TRBV27 and TRBJ2-2, with D hard to call. This CDR3 has 13 amino acids. V lost 5 bases and J lost 2, with 6 bases in between. The germline V gene encodes CDR1 MNHEY and CDR2 SMNVEV (reference sequence).

This clone showed up just once. V gene TRBV7-6 combines with J gene TRBJ2-1, with 7 positions matching TRBD2. V trimming: 5 bases; J trimming: 7 bases; junction bases outside the gene matches: 8. The V gene's germline CDR1 is SGHVS and CDR2 FNYEAQ. The CDR3 covers 14 residues. The CDR3 sequence: CASSPRTSLNEQFF. The CDR3 coding sequence is TGTGCCAGCAGCCCCCGGACTAGTCTAAATGAGCAGTTCTTC.

CDR3 DNA: TGTGCCAGCAGCTTTGCTGGAGGGTCCTACAATGAGCAGTTCTTC. Encoded protein: CASSFAGGSYNEQFF. This chain connects TRBV11-3 to TRBJ2-1; tentative D call: TRBD2 (6 bases). V was cut by 3 bases and J by 1 base, with 10 bases left in between. Germline loops: CDR1 SGHNT, CDR2 YENEEA. This CDR3 contains 15 residues.

This chain links TRBV30 with TRBJ2-2, with 8 nucleotides matching TRBD2. Germline V gives CDR1 GTSNPN, CDR2 SVGIG (reference sequence). Trimming removed 4 bases from V and 5 bases from J; junction bases left unmatched: 6. The CDR3 extends over 14 amino acids. The CDR3 is CAWKGAGETGELFF. CDR3 coding DNA: TGTGCCTGGAAGGGAGCGGGGGAGACCGGGGAGCTGTTTTTT.

The chain links TRBV6-5 to TRBJ1-1, with TRBD1 as a possible D gene (5 bases). Trimming removed 0 bases at V and 8 bases at J, with 10 bases between. The CDR3 spans 13 residues. CDR1 and CDR2 from the germline V gene are MNHEY and SVGAGI. The CDR3 reads CASSYSWGEEAFF. DNA of the CDR3: TGTGCCAGCAGTTACTCCTGGGGGGAGGAAGCTTTCTTT.

V and J are TRBV30 and TRBJ1-3; 8 bases are shared with TRBD1. The CDR3 totals 14 residues. Germline CDR1 is GTSNPN and CDR2 is SVGIG (reference sequence). With 2 bases clipped from V and 6 bases from J, the junction kept 6 bases outside the gene matches. CDR3 region: CAWSLTGDQNTIYF. The CDR3 bases are TGTGCCTGGAGTTTGACAGGGGATCAAAACACCATATATTTT.

The V gene is TRBV28, the J gene TRBJ1-1; weak D call: TRBD1 (5 bases). This CDR3 is built from 11 residues. The V end was cut by 10 bases, the J end by 2 bases, with 8 bases between. CDR1 and CDR2 (germline): MDHEN, SYDVKM. CDR3 protein: CATGGNTEAFF. Written as DNA, the CDR3 is TGTGCCACGGGGGGAAACACTGAAGCTTTCTTT.

The chain has TRBV27 and TRBJ2-7; 7 nucleotides align to TRBD2. Germline V gene sequence: CDR1 MNHEY, CDR2 SMNVEV (reference sequence). Losses at the gene ends were 3 bases for V and 6 bases for J; bases not matched to a gene: 8. The CDR3 covers 14 residues. As DNA, the CDR3 is TGTGCCAGCAGTTTTGGGAGGGGCCCTGGCGAGCAGTACTTC. Amino acids: CASSFGRGPGEQYF.

The chain uses TRBV10-3 and TRBJ1-1; D not certain. Between the trimmed V and J ends, which lost 2 bases and 0 bases, there was a span of 10 bases. CDR1 and CDR2 (germline): ENHRY, SYGVKD. The CDR3 sequence is 15 residues long. The CDR3: CAISEEAALNTEAFF. The CDR3 coding sequence is TGTGCCATCAGTGAGGAGGCGGCTCTGAACACTGAAGCTTTCTTT.

This chain links TRBV7-9 with TRBJ1-4, with D maybe TRBD1 (6 bases). This CDR3 is built from 15 residues. Germline V gives CDR1 SEHNR, CDR2 FQNEAQ (reference sequence). V was shortened by 6 bases and J by 5 bases, with 16 bases between the two germline ends. CDR3 in amino acids: CASSSTTGTNEKLFF. The CDR3 DNA sequence: TGTGCCAGCAGTTCTACAACCGGGACAAATGAAAAACTGTTTTTT.

The V and J genes are TRBV9 and TRBJ1-4, with 12 bases lining up with TRBD1. The CDR3 is made up of 18 amino acids. The V gene's germline CDR1 is SGDLS and CDR2 YYNGEE. V trimming: 1 base; J trimming: 0 bases; junction bases outside the gene matches: 4. CDR3 sequence reads: CASSVSGTGGTTNEKLFF. In DNA form, the CDR3 reads TGTGCCAGCAGCGTATCCGGGACAGGGGGCACAACTAATGAAAAACTGTTTTTT.

The chain couples TRBV19 to TRBJ1-3, with D possibly being TRBD1 (6 bases). The CDR3 extends over 14 amino acids. Trimming removed 5 bases at V and 4 bases at J, with 12 bases between. CDR1 is LNHDA, CDR2 SQIVND, per germline (reference sequence). CDR3 sequence reads: CASSVQGRGNTIYF. The CDR3 nucleotides are TGTGCCAGTAGTGTACAGGGTCGAGGAAACACCATATATTTT.

This clone has only one observation. The chain has TRBV7-2 and TRBJ1-5; a possible D gene is TRBD1 (5 bases). The CDR3 contains 13 residues. Trimming left V 5 bases short and J 6 bases short, with 11 bases between. CDR1 SGHTA and CDR2 FQGNSA come from the germline V gene. CDR3 residues: CASSVSGFQPQHF. The CDR3 DNA is TGTGCCAGCAGCGTATCAGGGTTTCAGCCCCAGCATTTT.

This sequence joins TRBV19 and TRBJ2-7, with D possibly being TRBD2 (6 bases). The CDR3 has 11 amino acids. Germline CDR1 is LNHDA and CDR2 is SQIVND (reference sequence). The ends were cut back, 7 bases at V and 5 bases at J, with 9 bases in the middle. The CDR3 bases are TGTGCCAGTATGGAGGGCCACGAGCAGTACTTC. This gives the protein CASMEGHEQYF.

In this sample, this clone turned up once. The gene calls are TRBV19 and TRBJ1-2, with D unclear. This CDR3 is 13 amino acids long. Germline-derived CDR1 and CDR2 are LNHDA and SQIVND (reference sequence). Trimming removed 5 bases at V and 4 bases at J, with 11 bases between. CDR3 protein: CASSPLGLYGYTF. In DNA, the CDR3 is TGTGCCAGTAGTCCCCTGGGCCTCTATGGCTACACCTTC.

The V and J genes are TRBV10-3 and TRBJ2-3; TRBD2 agrees at 7 bases. The CDR3 loop spans 14 amino acids. Germline V CDR1 and CDR2: ENHRY, SYGVKD. V dropped 7 bases and J dropped 2; count of bases not matched to a gene: 6. CDR3 DNA sequence: TGTGCCATCAAACCTAGCGGCAACACAGATACGCAGTATTTT. Translating it yields CAIKPSGNTDTQYF.

The rearrangement links TRBV6-4 to TRBJ2-1; 7 bases match TRBD2. The V gene's germline CDR1 is MRHNA and CDR2 SNTAGT. The CDR3 sequence is 16 residues long. V shed 2 bases, J shed 0 bases, and the junction held 4 bases outside the gene matches. CDR3 sequence (DNA): TGTGCCAGCAGTGACCATACTAGCGCCTCCTACAATGAGCAGTTCTTC. It translates to CASSDHTSASYNEQFF.

V is TRBV28 and J is TRBJ2-3, with D perhaps matching TRBD2 (6 bases). This CDR3 has 14 residues. Trimming cost V 4 bases and J 0 bases, with 8 bases left between them. CDR1 MDHEN and CDR2 SYDVKM come from the germline V gene. Written as DNA, the CDR3 is TGTGCCAGCAGTTCCGGGACTAGCACAGATACGCAGTATTTT. This sequence encodes CASSSGTSTDTQYF.

The V and J genes are TRBV13 and TRBJ2-7, with a tentative D call TRBD1 (6 bases). V was shortened by 5 bases and J by 1 base, with 12 bases between the two germline ends. The CDR3 sequence is 14 residues long. Germline loops: CDR1 PRHDT, CDR2 FYEKMQ (reference sequence). CDR3 loop: CASSPTGFSYEQYF. CDR3 nucleotides: TGTGCCAGCAGCCCAACAGGGTTTTCCTACGAGCAGTACTTC.

V gene TRBV5-6 combines with J gene TRBJ2-7, with TRBD1 matching over 11 bases. The CDR3 is made up of 15 amino acids. Germline CDR1 SGHDT, CDR2 YYEEEE. V lost 4 bases and J lost 4; bases outside the gene matches: 7. The CDR3 DNA is TGTGCCAGCAGCACCGGGACAGGGGGTGGATACGAGCAGTACTTC. Protein product: CASSTGTGGGYEQYF.